These 25 T cell receptor beta chains were sequenced from one sample in a study of cytomegalovirus exposure and HLA in healthy donors. The PCR ran on 60 Vbeta and 13 Jbeta primers. The method was immunoSEQ multiplex PCR; TCRdb's version includes in-frame clones alone and lacks a portion of them. The sample records about 200,000 clones, roughly three quarters being singletons. The specimen was PBMCs. These receptors were collected from a woman aged 45 to 65 in good health and CMV-seronegative.

The chain couples TRBV10-2 to TRBJ2-3, with a weak D call TRBD2 (6 bases). There are 14 residues in the CDR3. CDR1 is WSHSY and CDR2 is SAAADI in the germline V gene. V shed 6 bases and J shed 0 bases, with 10 bases lying between them. The CDR3 loop is CASRGTSSTDTQYF. The CDR3 DNA reads TGCGCCAGCAGGGGGACTTCTAGCACAGATACGCAGTATTTT.

CDR3 protein: CASSKKAVTGVALNTEAFF. CDR3 DNA sequence: TGTGCCAGCAGCAAAAAGGCGGTAACAGGGGTCGCCTTGAACACTGAAGCTTTCTTT. The J gene is TRBJ1-1, the V gene TRBV21-1; the table's D call TRBD1 went unverified against the DNA. TRBV21-1 constitutes a pseudogene. The CDR3 runs 19 residues.

The chain recombines TRBV7-9 with TRBJ2-1; tentatively, D is TRBD1 (5 bases). Trimming removed 0 bases at V and 4 bases at J, with 10 bases between. Germline V gives CDR1 SEHNR, CDR2 FQNEAQ (reference sequence). The CDR3 loop spans 15 amino acids. The CDR3, as DNA: TGTGCCAGCAGCTTAGCACAGGAACGGTACAATGAGCAGTTCTTC. Its protein product is CASSLAQERYNEQFF.

In its sample, this clone was seen a few times. The genes are TRBV13 and TRBJ2-6, with 11 positions matching TRBD1. Trimming at V came to 2 bases and at J to 0 bases, leaving 12 bases not matched to a gene. CDR1 PRHDT and CDR2 FYEKMQ come from the germline V gene (reference sequence). The CDR3 covers 21 residues. The CDR3 DNA reads as TGTGCCAGCAGCTTATCTTTGGGACAGGGGGTTGGGTACTCTGGGGCCAACGTCCTGACTTTC. It specifies CASSLSLGQGVGYSGANVLTF.

V and J are TRBV4-2 and TRBJ2-5; the match to TRBD2 covers 7 bases. Germline trimming cut 4 bases from V and 6 bases from J; bases unmatched to any gene: 5. CDR3 length: 13 residues. Germline loops: CDR1 LGHNA, CDR2 YNFKEQ. The CDR3 loop reads CASSPAGEQTQYF. The CDR3 nucleotides are TGTGCCAGCAGCCCCGCGGGGGAGCAGACCCAGTACTTC.

The rearrangement links TRBV12-1 to TRBJ2-7; the table's D call, TRBD1, has no DNA check behind it. TRBV12-1 is described as a pseudogene. The CDR3 totals 13 residues. The CDR3 loop reads CARQLPMSYEQYF. The CDR3 nucleotides read TGTGCCAGACAGCTTCCCATGTCCTACGAGCAGTACTTC.

The genes are TRBV7-3 and TRBJ1-1; D might be TRBD1 (5 bases). There are 13 residues in the CDR3. V was pared by 1 base and J by 4 bases, with 7 bases between. Germline V gene sequence: CDR1 SGHTA, CDR2 FQGTGA. The CDR3 bases are TGTGCCAGCAGCTTAATAACAGGCACTGAAGCTTTCTTT. Its translation is CASSLITGTEAFF.

This clone was observed a few times. V gene TRBV4-3 combines with J gene TRBJ1-1; 7 nucleotides match TRBD1. This CDR3 region has 15 residues. Germline CDR1 reads LGHNA; CDR2 reads YSLEER. The V segment lost 2 bases and the J segment 0 bases; nucleotides outside the gene matches: 3. The CDR3 DNA reads TGCGCCAGCAGCCAAACGACAGGGATGAACACTGAAGCTTTCTTT. Amino acid sequence: CASSQTTGMNTEAFF.

This clone appeared a few times. This sequence joins TRBV4-1 and TRBJ1-2, with a possible D match to TRBD1 (6 bases). Germline V lookup: CDR1 MGHRA, CDR2 YSYEKL. This CDR3 spans 15 amino acids. V shed 2 bases and J shed 6 bases, with 16 bases lying between them. The CDR3 sequence: CASSQRRRGIDGYTF. The CDR3 DNA is TGCGCCAGCAGCCAAAGGCGAAGGGGGATTGATGGCTACACCTTC.

The rearrangement uses TRBV6-1 and TRBJ2-5; 7 bases match TRBD2. CDR1 MNHNS and CDR2 SASEGT come from the germline V gene. The CDR3 spans 16 residues. With 2 bases clipped from V and 7 bases from J, the junction kept 13 bases outside the gene matches. The CDR3 nucleotides read TGTGCCAGCAGTGAATTGGGAGCGCGCGGGGAGGGGACCCAGTACTTC. The encoded protein is CASSELGARGEGTQYF.

J is TRBJ2-1 and V is TRBV6-5, with 9 bases lining up with TRBD1. After removal of 0 bases from V and 10 bases from J, the junction contained 10 bases not matched to a gene. The CDR3 loop spans 16 amino acids. Per germline, CDR1 MNHEY and CDR2 SVGAGI. CDR3 protein: CASSYSIGQGRGEQFF. CDR3 DNA: TGTGCCAGCAGTTACTCGATAGGACAGGGGCGGGGGGAGCAGTTCTTC.

The gene calls are TRBV5-1 and TRBJ1-4; D remains ambiguous. The CDR3 has 13 amino acids. With 1 base removed from V and 7 bases from J, the gap between germline ends came to 8 bases. Germline V gives CDR1 SGHRS, CDR2 YFSETQ. This chain's CDR3 is CASSLIPGEKLFF. The CDR3 bases are TGCGCCAGCAGCTTGATACCGGGTGAAAAACTGTTTTTT.

The CDR3 region is CASSLDTGIANEQFF. As DNA, the CDR3 is TGTGCCAGCAGCTTAGACACAGGGATCGCCAATGAGCAGTTCTTC. V is TRBV7-8 and J is TRBJ2-1, with D possibly being TRBD1 (6 bases). Germline V gene lookup returns CDR1 SGHVS and CDR2 FQNEAQ. The V end lost 1 base, the J end lost 6 bases, and 13 bases lay between the germline ends. There are 15 residues in the CDR3.

The chain recombines TRBV6-4 with TRBJ2-1, with 10 bases identical to TRBD1. The CDR3 has 16 residues. Germline values: CDR1 MRHNA, CDR2 SNTAGT. V dropped 6 bases and J dropped 6; count of bases not matched to a gene: 11. In DNA form, the CDR3 reads TGTGCCAGCAGCTTTAGGACAGGGGGTGCTGTCAATGAGCAGTTCTTC. Translated, it gives CASSFRTGGAVNEQFF.

The chain links TRBV4-3 to TRBJ2-1; 8 bases map to TRBD2. Germline V lookup: CDR1 LGHNA, CDR2 YSLEER. J lost 6 bases, V lost 3 bases, and 4 bases had no gene match. This CDR3 has 14 amino acids. The CDR3 reads CASSQAGRGNEQFF. DNA of the CDR3: TGCGCCAGCAGCCAGGCCGGGAGGGGCAATGAGCAGTTCTTC.

This chain uses TRBV30 with TRBJ2-5, with 8 bases aligning to TRBD1. Judging by the DNA end, TRBJ2-7 fits better; the J call may be wrong. Germline CDR1 is GTSNPN and CDR2 is SVGIG (reference sequence). This CDR3 contains 13 residues. CDR3 sequence reads: CAWSVQGGYEQYF. CDR3 coding DNA: TGTGCCTGGAGTGTACAGGGGGGCTACGAGCAGTACTTC.

This chain links TRBV6-5 with TRBJ1-6; no reliable D call. Trimming pared 2 bases from V and 10 bases from J, leaving 9 bases between. The germline V gene encodes CDR1 MNHEY and CDR2 SVGAGI. This CDR3 has 13 amino acids. As DNA, the CDR3 is TGTGCCAGCAGTTACCAACATGCCTCACCCCTCCACTTT. Translation: CASSYQHASPLHF.

V and J are TRBV6-6 and TRBJ2-3; no clear D gene. Germline loops: CDR1 MNHNY, CDR2 SVGAGI (reference sequence). The CDR3 totals 11 residues. V shed 9 bases and J shed 0 bases, with 4 bases lying between them. The CDR3 sequence is CASRSTDTQYF. DNA for the CDR3: TGTGCCAGTCGTAGCACAGATACGCAGTATTTT.

The rearrangement links TRBV4-1 to TRBJ2-7, with 7 bases aligning to TRBD1. The V gene's germline CDR1 is MGHRA and CDR2 YSYEKL. The CDR3 covers 15 residues. The ends lost 3 bases at V and 5 bases at J; junction bases unmatched: 10. Here the CDR3 reads CASSHDDRVRDEQYF. In DNA form, the CDR3 reads TGCGCCAGCAGCCACGATGACAGGGTCCGAGACGAGCAGTACTTC.

This clone was seen only a few times. J is TRBJ1-1 and V is TRBV30; 10 bases agree with TRBD1. Germline CDR1 is GTSNPN and CDR2 is SVGIG (reference sequence). V trimming: 3 bases; J trimming: 4 bases; junction bases outside the gene matches: 2. This CDR3 region has 13 residues. CDR3 nucleotides: TGTGCCTGGAGCCGGGACAGGGGCACTGAAGCTTTCTTT. Encoded protein: CAWSRDRGTEAFF. Supplemented by reference TRBV30 and TRBJ1-1, the full variable domain reads SQTIHQWPATLVQPVGSPLSLECTVEGTSNPNLYWYRQAAGRGLQLLFYSVGIGQISSEVPQNLSASRPQDRQFILSSKKLLLSDSGFYLCAWSRDRGTEAFFGQGTRLTVV.

This sequence joins TRBV7-9 and TRBJ2-5, with 11 bases matching TRBD1. The length of the CDR3 is 15 residues. Unmatched junction bases numbered 6, after V lost 4 bases and J lost 5 bases. Per the germline V gene, CDR1 is SEHNR and CDR2 is FQNEAQ (reference sequence). CDR3 in amino acids: CASSSWTGGAETQYF. CDR3 nucleotides: TGTGCCAGCAGCTCCTGGACAGGGGGCGCGGAGACCCAGTACTTC.

In regard to this clone: Other DNA variants within this sample encode the same CDR3. The CDR3 nucleotides are TGTGCCAGCAGCTTAGCCCCGGACGGAGGGAGGTCCGGCTACACCTTC. Amino acids: CASSLAPDGGRSGYTF. This chain connects TRBV7-2 to TRBJ1-2; D remains ambiguous. The germline V gene encodes CDR1 SGHTA and CDR2 FQGNSA. Deletions cut 0 bases from V and 8 bases from J, with 19 bases between. The CDR3 sequence is 16 residues long.

The chain is built from TRBV7-2 and TRBJ2-5, with 11 bases lining up with TRBD1. With 3 bases clipped from V and 2 bases from J, the junction kept 2 bases outside the gene matches. This CDR3 has 15 residues. The germline V gene encodes CDR1 SGHTA and CDR2 FQGNSA. The CDR3 bases are TGTGCCAGCAGCTTTGGGGACAGGGGGCAAGAGACCCAGTACTTC. It translates to CASSFGDRGQETQYF.

The V and J genes are TRBV15 and TRBJ2-7, with D possibly being TRBD2 (6 bases). Germline CDR1 and CDR2: LNHNV and YYDKDF (reference sequence). V lost 1 base, J lost 0 bases, and 10 bases lay in between. CDR3 length: 15 residues. The CDR3, as DNA: TGTGCCACCAGCAGAGCCCTAGCGTCCTCCTACGAGCAGTACTTC. Translated: CATSRALASSYEQYF.

The rearrangement links TRBV2 to TRBJ2-7; 14 nucleotides match TRBD2. The V gene end was trimmed by 7 bases and the J gene end by 3 bases; junction bases not matched to a gene: 11. Germline assignment: CDR1 SNHLY and CDR2 FYNNEI. CDR3 length equals 17 residues. The CDR3 region is CASISLTSGRAYYEQYF. CDR3 DNA: TGTGCCAGCATTTCCCTGACTAGCGGGAGGGCCTACTACGAGCAGTACTTC.